This T cell receptor beta chain was obtained from a study of T cells in Graves' hyperthyroidism and ophthalmopathy. Broader study findings: The model predicted ophthalmopathy a median about 6.6 months before onset. Classification by a 13 V-J model distinguished ophthalmopathy from stable hyperthyroidism. Blood also held most thyroid clonotypes expanded beyond 0.001.

This clonotype showed up many times. What it binds is unknown. The TCR beta CDR3 regions underwent amplification using RNA transcripts as the source. Initially, a first-round RT-PCR of the TCR CDR3 employed the HTBI primer set. One entry per CDR3 protein, called by TCRdb with MiXCR from the multiplex PCR reads. The table lists 250,000 or so distinct CDR3 sequences, over 12% of them singletons. The CDR3 runs to 15 residues. V trimming: 5 bases; J trimming: 7 bases; junction bases outside the gene matches: 9. CDR1 and CDR2 (germline): MDHEN, SYDVKM. The sample of blood was obtained at first hyperthyroidism diagnosis (before any ophthalmopathy symptoms).

What was sequenced was blood. This receptor was obtained from a woman aged 45-65 years with Graves' hyperthyroidism that later progressed to Graves' ophthalmopathy. The V and J genes are TRBV28 and TRBJ1-4; 8 bases align to TRBD1. In nucleotides, the CDR3 is TGTGCCAGCAGTGCCCGGACAGGGACGGGTGAAAAACTGTTTTTT. Translation gives CASSARTGTGEKLFF.